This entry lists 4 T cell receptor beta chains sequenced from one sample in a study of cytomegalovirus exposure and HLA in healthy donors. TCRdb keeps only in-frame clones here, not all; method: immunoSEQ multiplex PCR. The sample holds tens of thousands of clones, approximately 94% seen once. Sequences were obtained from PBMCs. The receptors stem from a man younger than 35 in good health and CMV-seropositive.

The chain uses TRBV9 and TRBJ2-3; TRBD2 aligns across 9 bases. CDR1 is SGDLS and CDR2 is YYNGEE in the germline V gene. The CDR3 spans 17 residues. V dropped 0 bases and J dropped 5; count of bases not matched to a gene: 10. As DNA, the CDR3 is TGTGCCAGCAGCGTAGAAGGATTAGCGGGAGTGGGAGATACGCAGTATTTT. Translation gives CASSVEGLAGVGDTQYF.

The CDR3 protein is CAISFDRKSTGELFF. In nucleotides, the CDR3 is TGTGCCATCAGTTTTGACAGAAAGAGCACCGGGGAGCTGTTTTTT. The V and J genes are TRBV10-3 and TRBJ2-2, with D tentatively TRBD1 (5 bases). The germline V gene encodes CDR1 ENHRY and CDR2 SYGVKD. This CDR3 comprises 15 residues. Trimming pared 5 bases from V and 4 bases from J, leaving 14 bases between.

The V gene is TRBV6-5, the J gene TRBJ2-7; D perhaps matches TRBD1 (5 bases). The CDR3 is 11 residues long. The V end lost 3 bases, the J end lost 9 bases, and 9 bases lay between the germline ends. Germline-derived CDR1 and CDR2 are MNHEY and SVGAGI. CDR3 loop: CASSYKGRQYF. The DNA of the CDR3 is TGTGCCAGCAGTTATAAGGGGCGGCAGTACTTC.

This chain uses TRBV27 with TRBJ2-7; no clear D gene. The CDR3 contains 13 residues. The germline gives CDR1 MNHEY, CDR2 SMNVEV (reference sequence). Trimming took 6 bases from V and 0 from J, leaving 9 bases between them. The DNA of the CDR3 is TGTGCCAGCAGCGACTCGAGCTCCTACGAGCAGTACTTC. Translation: CASSDSSSYEQYF.